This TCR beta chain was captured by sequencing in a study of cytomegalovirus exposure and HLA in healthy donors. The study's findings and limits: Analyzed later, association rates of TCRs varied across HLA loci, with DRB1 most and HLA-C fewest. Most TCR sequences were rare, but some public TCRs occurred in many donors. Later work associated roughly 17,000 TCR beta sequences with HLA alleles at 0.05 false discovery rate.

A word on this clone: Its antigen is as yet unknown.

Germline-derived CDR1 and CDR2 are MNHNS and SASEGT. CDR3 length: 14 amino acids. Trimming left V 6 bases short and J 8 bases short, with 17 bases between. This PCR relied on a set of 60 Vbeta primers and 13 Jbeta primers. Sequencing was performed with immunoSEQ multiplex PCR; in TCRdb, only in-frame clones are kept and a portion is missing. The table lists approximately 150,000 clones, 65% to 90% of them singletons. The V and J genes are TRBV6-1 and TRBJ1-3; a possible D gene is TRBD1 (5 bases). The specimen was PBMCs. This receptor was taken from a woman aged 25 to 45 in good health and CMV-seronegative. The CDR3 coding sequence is TGTGCCAGCAGAGGACCTCCGCGGGGGGACACCATATATTTT. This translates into CASRGPPRGDTIYF.